A selection of T cell receptor beta chains follows, all from one sample in a study of T cells in localized non-small cell lung cancer. Generated by immunoSEQ multiplex PCR, the TCRdb table keeps only in-frame clones and is missing some. The sample has 25,000 to 35,000 clones; approximately 88% are singletons. Material: peripheral blood, obtained before any cancer treatment. Every receptor here comes from an older female donor with stage I lung adenocarcinoma. Both conserved end residues are trimmed from each CDR3. Only part of the rows carry a size: once, few, many, or a class if the clone is expanded.

- TRBV7-9 ASSSQSGIDEQY
- TRBV5-4 ATTQGTSYGYT
- TRBV9 ASSVDGSSYEQY
- TRBV6-1 ASSVGGGTGQPQH
- TRBV9 ASSVFEGTDTQY
- TRBV2 ASSTHQGSASGYT
- TRBV28 ASSLDRRPMY
few TRBV30 AWRTSGWPGELF
- TRBV19 ASLSGTGGSGELF
- TRBV10-3 AISESTDLAQY
- TRBV6-1 ASFGQANQPQH
- TRBV6-5 ASNSGRDSNEQF
- TRBV9 ASSSNSYEQY
- TRBV28 ASSQGAYTEAF
once TRBV19 ASSIGTSYGYT
- TRBV19 ATTPSRDRVHEQY
- TRBV7-7 ASSLGLGDNEQF
- TRBV6-6 ASRISGQSTDTQY
- TRBV27 ASSFSVRQGNYEQY
once TRBV5-6 ASSLRGTGLTDTQY
- TRBV7-2 ASSTAGQSANTGELF
- TRBV4-1 ASSQDLGRNTEAF
- TRBV28 ATRGAGSGGANIQY
- TRBV28 ASSSGEVTEAF
- TRBV4-3 ASSQGDPTDTQY
- TRBV6-5 ASSYSGGYGTQY
- TRBV30 AWNLFGRANVLT
few TRBV30 AWSAQMNTEAF
- TRBV5-4 ASKGNTEAF